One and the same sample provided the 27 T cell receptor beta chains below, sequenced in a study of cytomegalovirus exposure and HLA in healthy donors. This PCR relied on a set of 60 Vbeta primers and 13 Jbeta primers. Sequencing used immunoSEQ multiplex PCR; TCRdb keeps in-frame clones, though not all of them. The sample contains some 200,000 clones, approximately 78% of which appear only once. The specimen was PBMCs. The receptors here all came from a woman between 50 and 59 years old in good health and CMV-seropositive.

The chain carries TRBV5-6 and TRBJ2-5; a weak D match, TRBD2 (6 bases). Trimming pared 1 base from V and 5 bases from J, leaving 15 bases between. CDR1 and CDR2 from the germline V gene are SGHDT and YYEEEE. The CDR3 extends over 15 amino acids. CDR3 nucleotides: TGTGCCAGCAGCTTGAGGAGGGCCGGAGGGGAGACCCAGTACTTC. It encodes CASSLRRAGGETQYF.

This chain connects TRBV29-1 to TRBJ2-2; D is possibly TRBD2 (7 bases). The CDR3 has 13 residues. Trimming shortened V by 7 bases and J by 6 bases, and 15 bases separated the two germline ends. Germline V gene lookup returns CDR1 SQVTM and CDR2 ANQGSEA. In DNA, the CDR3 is TGCAGCGCCGAAGGGGGGAGGGCCGGGGAGCTGTTTTTT. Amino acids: CSAEGGRAGELFF.

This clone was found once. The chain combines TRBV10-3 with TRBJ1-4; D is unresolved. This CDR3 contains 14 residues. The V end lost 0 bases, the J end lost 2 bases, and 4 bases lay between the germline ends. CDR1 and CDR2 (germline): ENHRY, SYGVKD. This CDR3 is CAISESSTNEKLFF. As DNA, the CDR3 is TGTGCCATCAGTGAGTCTTCGACTAATGAAAAACTGTTTTTT.

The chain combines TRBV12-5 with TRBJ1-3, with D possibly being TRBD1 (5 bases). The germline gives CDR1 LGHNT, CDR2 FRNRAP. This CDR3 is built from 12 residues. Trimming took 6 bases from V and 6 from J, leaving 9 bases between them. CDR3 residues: CASGTETNTIYF. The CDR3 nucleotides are TGTGCTAGTGGGACAGAGACAAACACCATATATTTT.

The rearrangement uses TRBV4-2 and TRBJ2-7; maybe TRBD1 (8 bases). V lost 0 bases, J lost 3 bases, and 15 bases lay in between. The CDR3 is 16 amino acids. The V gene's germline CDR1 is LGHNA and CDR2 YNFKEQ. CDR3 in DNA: TGTGCCAGCAGCCAAGAATTGACAGGGGACTACTACGAGCAGTACTTC. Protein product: CASSQELTGDYYEQYF.

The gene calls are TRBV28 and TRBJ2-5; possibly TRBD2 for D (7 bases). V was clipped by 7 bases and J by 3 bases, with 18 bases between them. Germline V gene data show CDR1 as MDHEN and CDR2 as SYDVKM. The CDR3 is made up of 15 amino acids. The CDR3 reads CASTLGGGGKETQYF. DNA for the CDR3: TGTGCCAGCACCCTAGGGGGGGGTGGAAAAGAGACCCAGTACTTC.

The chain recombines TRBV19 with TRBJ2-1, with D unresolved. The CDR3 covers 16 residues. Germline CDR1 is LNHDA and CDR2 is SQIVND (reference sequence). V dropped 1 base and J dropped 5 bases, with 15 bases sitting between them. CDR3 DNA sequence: TGTGCCAGTAGTATAGGGGCCTCTACCCCAAACAATGAGCAGTTCTTC. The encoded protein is CASSIGASTPNNEQFF.

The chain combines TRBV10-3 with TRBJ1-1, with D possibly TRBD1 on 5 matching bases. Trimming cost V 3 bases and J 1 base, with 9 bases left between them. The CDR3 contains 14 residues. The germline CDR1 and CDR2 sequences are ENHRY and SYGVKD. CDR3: CAISEGEGNTEAFF. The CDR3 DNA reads TGTGCCATCAGTGAAGGGGAGGGGAACACTGAAGCTTTCTTT.

The chain's CDR3 is CASSLGADAEAFF. CDR3 in DNA: TGTGCCAGCAGCTTAGGGGCCGACGCTGAAGCTTTCTTT. The V call is TRBV7-9, the J call TRBJ1-1; no definite D call. V shed 1 base and J shed 6 bases, with 9 bases lying between them. The V gene's germline CDR1 is SEHNR and CDR2 FQNEAQ (reference sequence). There are 13 residues in the CDR3.

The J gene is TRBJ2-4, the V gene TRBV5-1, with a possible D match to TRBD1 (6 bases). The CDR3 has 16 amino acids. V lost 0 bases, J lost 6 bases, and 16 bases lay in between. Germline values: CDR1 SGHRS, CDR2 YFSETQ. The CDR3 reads CASSLGGTTLTNIQYF. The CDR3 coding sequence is TGCGCCAGCAGCTTGGGGGGGACAACGTTGACAAACATTCAGTACTTC.

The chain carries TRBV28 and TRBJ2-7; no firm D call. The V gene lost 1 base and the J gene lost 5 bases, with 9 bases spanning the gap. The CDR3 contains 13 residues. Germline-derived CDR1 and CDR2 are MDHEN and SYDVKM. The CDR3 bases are TGTGCCAGCAGTTTATCTAGTAGGAACGAGCAGTACTTC. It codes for CASSLSSRNEQYF. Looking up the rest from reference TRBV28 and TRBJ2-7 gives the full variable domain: DVKVTQSSRYLVKRTGEKVFLECVQDMDHENMFWYRQDPGLGLRLIYFSYDVKMKEKGDIPEGYSVSREKKERFSLILESASTNQTSMYLCASSLSSRNEQYFGPGTRLTVT.

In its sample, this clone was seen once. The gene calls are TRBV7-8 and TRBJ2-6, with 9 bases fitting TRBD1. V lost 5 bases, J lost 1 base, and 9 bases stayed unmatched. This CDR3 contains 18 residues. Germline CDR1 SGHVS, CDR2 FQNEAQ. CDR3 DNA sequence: TGTGCCAGCAGCCCTAGGCGGACAGGGGTATCTGGGGCCAACGTCCTGACTTTC. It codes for CASSPRRTGVSGANVLTF.

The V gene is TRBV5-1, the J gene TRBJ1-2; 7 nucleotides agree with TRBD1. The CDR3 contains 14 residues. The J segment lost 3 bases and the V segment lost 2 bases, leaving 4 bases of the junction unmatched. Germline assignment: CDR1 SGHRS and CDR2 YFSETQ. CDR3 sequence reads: CASSFTGTDYGYTF. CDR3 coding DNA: TGCGCCAGCAGCTTCACCGGGACAGACTATGGCTACACCTTC.

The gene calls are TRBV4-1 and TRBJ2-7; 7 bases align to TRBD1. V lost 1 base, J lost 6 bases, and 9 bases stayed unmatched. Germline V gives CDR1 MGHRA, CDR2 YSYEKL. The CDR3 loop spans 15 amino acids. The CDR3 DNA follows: TGCGCCAGCAGCCAAGCCTCGACAGGGATTGTCGAGCAGTACTTC. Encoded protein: CASSQASTGIVEQYF.

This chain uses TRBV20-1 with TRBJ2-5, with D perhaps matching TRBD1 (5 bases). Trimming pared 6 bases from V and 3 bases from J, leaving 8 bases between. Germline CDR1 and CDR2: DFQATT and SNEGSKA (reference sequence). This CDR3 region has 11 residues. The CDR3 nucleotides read TGCAGTGCAGGGGCAGAAGAGACCCAGTACTTC. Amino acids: CSAGAEETQYF.

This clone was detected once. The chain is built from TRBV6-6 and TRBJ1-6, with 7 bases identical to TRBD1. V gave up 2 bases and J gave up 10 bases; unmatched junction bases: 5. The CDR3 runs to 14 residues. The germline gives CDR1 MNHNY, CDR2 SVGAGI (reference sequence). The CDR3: CASSYDRVRSPLHF. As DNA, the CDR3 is TGTGCCAGCAGTTACGACAGGGTGCGGTCACCCCTCCACTTT.

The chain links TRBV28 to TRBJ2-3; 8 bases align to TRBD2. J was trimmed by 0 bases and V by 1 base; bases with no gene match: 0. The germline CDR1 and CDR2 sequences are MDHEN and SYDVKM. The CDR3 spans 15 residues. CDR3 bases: TGTGCCAGCAGTTTATCTAGCGGGAGCACAGATACGCAGTATTTT. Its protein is CASSLSSGSTDTQYF.

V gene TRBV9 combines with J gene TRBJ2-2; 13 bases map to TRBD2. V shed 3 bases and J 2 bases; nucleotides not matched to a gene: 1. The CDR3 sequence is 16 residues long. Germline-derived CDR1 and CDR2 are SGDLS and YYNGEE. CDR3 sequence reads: CASSGGLAGNTGELFF. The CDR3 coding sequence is TGTGCCAGCAGCGGGGGACTAGCGGGAAACACCGGGGAGCTGTTTTTT.

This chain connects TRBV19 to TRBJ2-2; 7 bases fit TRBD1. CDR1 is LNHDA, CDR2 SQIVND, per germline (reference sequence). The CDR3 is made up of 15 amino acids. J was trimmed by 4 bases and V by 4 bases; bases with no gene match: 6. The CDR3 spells CASSRQGPVTGELFF. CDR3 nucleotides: TGTGCCAGTAGTAGACAGGGCCCGGTCACCGGGGAGCTGTTTTTT.

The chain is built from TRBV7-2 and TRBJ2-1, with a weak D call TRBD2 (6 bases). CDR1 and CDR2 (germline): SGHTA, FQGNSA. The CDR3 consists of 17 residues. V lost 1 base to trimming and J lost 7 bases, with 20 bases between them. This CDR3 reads CASSLGLGGAGRNEQFF. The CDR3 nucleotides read TGTGCCAGCAGCTTAGGTTTAGGCGGGGCTGGGCGGAATGAGCAGTTCTTC.

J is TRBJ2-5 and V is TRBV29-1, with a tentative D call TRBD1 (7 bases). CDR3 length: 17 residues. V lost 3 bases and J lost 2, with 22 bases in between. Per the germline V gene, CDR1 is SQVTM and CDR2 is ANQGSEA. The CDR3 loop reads CSVDRQGGLAEQETQYF. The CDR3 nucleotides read TGCAGCGTTGACCGGCAGGGGGGCTTAGCGGAACAAGAGACCCAGTACTTC.

The CDR3 DNA reads as TGTGCCAGCAGCGTGGGACAGGGACATGGCTACACCTTC. This gives the protein CASSVGQGHGYTF. The gene calls are TRBV7-8 and TRBJ1-2, with 9 positions matching TRBD1. V was pared by 5 bases and J by 6 bases, with 4 bases of the junction left unmatched. This CDR3 contains 13 residues. Germline CDR1 is SGHVS and CDR2 is FQNEAQ.

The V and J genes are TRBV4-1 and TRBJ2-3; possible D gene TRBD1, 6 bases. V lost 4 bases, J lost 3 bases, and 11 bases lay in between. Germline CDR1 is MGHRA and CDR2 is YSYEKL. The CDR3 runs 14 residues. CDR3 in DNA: TGCGCCAGCAGCCTTTCACAGGGTACAGATACGCAGTATTTT. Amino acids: CASSLSQGTDTQYF.

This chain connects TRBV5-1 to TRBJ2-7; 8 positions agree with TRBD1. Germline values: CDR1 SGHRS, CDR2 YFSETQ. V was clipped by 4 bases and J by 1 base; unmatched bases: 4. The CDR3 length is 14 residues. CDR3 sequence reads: CASSPRDRSYEQYF. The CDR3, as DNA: TGCGCCAGCAGCCCCCGGGACAGGTCCTACGAGCAGTACTTC.

The CDR3, as DNA: TGTGCCAGCAGTTATCAACAGGCCTATGGCTACACCTTC. It encodes CASSYQQAYGYTF. The V gene is TRBV6-5, the J gene TRBJ1-2; perhaps TRBD1 as D (5 bases). Trimming took 3 bases from V and 4 from J, leaving 9 bases between them. Looked up from germline, CDR1 is MNHEY and CDR2 is SVGAGI. This CDR3 is 13 amino acids long.

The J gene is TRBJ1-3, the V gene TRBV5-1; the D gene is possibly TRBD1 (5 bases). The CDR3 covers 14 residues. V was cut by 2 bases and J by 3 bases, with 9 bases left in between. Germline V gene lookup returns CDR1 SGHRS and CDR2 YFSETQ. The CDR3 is CASSFQGLGNTIYF. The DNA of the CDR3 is TGCGCCAGCAGCTTTCAGGGCCTTGGAAACACCATATATTTT. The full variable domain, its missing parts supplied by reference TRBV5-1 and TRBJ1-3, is KAGVTQTPRYLIKTRGQQVTLSCSPISGHRSVSWYQQTPGQGLQFLFEYFSETQRNKGNFPGRFSGRQFSNSRSEMNVSTLELGDSALYLCASSFQGLGNTIYFGEGSWLTVV.

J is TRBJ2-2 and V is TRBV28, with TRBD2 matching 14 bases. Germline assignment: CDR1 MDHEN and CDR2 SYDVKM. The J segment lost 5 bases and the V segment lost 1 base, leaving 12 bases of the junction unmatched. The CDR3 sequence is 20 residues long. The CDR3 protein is CASSLFLKTSGRARTGELFF. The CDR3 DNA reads TGTGCCAGCAGTTTATTTCTGAAGACTAGCGGGAGGGCGCGTACCGGGGAGCTGTTTTTT.